The source of this T cell receptor (beta chain) is a study of control samples from healthy donors and cancer patients. The assay was immunoSEQ multiplex PCR, and TCRdb's table has in-frame clones only and misses some. The top ten hold around 1.9% of the sample, which has tens of thousands of clones, 95% to 97% seen once. The CDR3 consists of 19 residues. Trimming removed 1 base at V and 6 bases at J, with 27 bases between. Germline V gene data show CDR1 as LGHDT and CDR2 as YNNKEL (reference sequence). The source of this sequence is a woman in her 30s in good health. The gene calls are TRBV3-1 (or the pseudogene TRBV3-2) and TRBJ1-1, with D possibly TRBD1 on 6 matching bases. The sequenced sample was blood. CDR3 sequence (DNA): TGTGCCAGCAGCCAAGGCCGCTTTCTTGGACCTAAGGGGGGAGCTGAAGCTTTCTTT. Translating it yields CASSQGRFLGPKGGAEAFF.